The 10 T cell receptor beta chains below were found in one sample sequenced in a study of blood T cell repertoires in COVID-19. Sequencing used immunoSEQ multiplex PCR; TCRdb keeps in-frame clones, though not all of them. Of just over 95,000 clones detected, over 70% appear once; the ten largest clones hold approximately 4%. Sequenced sample: peripheral blood. The receptors were sampled from a man in his 60s with acute or convalescent COVID-19.

The V call is TRBV18, the J call TRBJ2-7, with 9 bases lining up with TRBD2. The CDR3 is made up of 14 amino acids. Trimming took 2 bases from V and 5 from J; bases not matched to a gene: 4. The germline CDR1 and CDR2 sequences are KGHSH and LQKENI. This chain's CDR3 is CASSPASGTNEQYV. CDR3 nucleotide sequence: TGTGCCAGCTCACCAGCTAGCGGGACTAACGAGCAGTACGTC.

In its sample, this clone ranks as medium-sized (0.01 to 0.1%). This chain joins TRBV7-9 and TRBJ1-2; D may be TRBD1 (5 bases). Trimming left V 5 bases short and J 7 bases short, with 20 bases between. CDR1 SEHNR and CDR2 FQNEAQ come from the germline V gene (reference sequence). CDR3 size: 15 residues. CDR3 in DNA: TGTGCCAGCAGCCCCGGGGACTCGGGAAAGTTTGGCTACACCTTC. Its protein product is CASSPGDSGKFGYTF.

This chain links TRBV28 with TRBJ2-6; 9 bases match TRBD1. The length of the CDR3 is 16 residues. With 10 bases clipped from V and 0 bases from J, the junction kept 7 bases outside the gene matches. The germline gives CDR1 MDHEN, CDR2 SYDVKM. This CDR3 reads CATRTGDYSGANVLTF. CDR3 DNA sequence: TGTGCCACCCGGACAGGGGATTACTCTGGGGCCAACGTCCTGACTTTC.

V and J are TRBV27 and TRBJ2-5, with TRBD2 identical over 11 bases. V shed 7 bases, J shed 9 bases, and the junction held 13 bases outside the gene matches. Germline-derived CDR1 and CDR2 are MNHEY and SMNVEV (reference sequence). The CDR3 length is 15 residues. The DNA for the CDR3 is TGTGCCAGCACTAAAGGAGGAGCGGGACTAGCGGCCCAGTACTTC. Its protein is CASTKGGAGLAAQYF.

The chain couples TRBV30 to TRBJ1-5, with D possibly being TRBD1 (6 bases). Germline CDR1 reads GTSNPN; CDR2 reads SVGIG (reference sequence). V was clipped by 0 bases and J by 7 bases, with 16 bases between them. The CDR3 is 15 amino acids. CDR3 coding DNA: TGTGCCTGGAGTGTCCAGGGGCAGAATGGCCAGCCCCAGCATTTT. It specifies CAWSVQGQNGQPQHF.

The chain couples TRBV7-2 to TRBJ2-3; possibly TRBD2 for D (6 bases). Germline-derived CDR1 and CDR2 are SGHTA and FQGNSA. This CDR3 is built from 13 residues. The V end was cut by 8 bases, the J end by 2 bases, with 11 bases between. The DNA for the CDR3 is TGTGCCAGCGGGAGGCCCTACACAGATACGCAGTATTTT. This sequence encodes CASGRPYTDTQYF.

This chain links TRBV7-9 with TRBJ1-1; 8 bases are a match to TRBD1. The CDR3 totals 14 residues. Trimming at V came to 3 bases and at J to 4 bases, leaving 4 bases not matched to a gene. The germline CDR1 and CDR2 sequences are SEHNR and FQNEAQ (reference sequence). CDR3 loop: CASSFAQGATEAFF. The CDR3 DNA sequence: TGTGCCAGCAGCTTTGCCCAGGGGGCCACTGAAGCTTTCTTT.

This clone has more than one count but fewer than ten. V is TRBV4-1 and J is TRBJ2-3, with TRBD2 matching over 12 bases. V was pared by 0 bases and J by 6 bases, with 13 bases of the junction left unmatched. CDR1 is MGHRA and CDR2 is YSYEKL in the germline V gene. This CDR3 has 19 residues. The CDR3 loop is CASSQDPAGLAGGGDTQYF. CDR3 nucleotide sequence: TGCGCCAGCAGCCAAGATCCGGCCGGCCTAGCGGGAGGGGGGGATACGCAGTATTTT.

The V and J genes are TRBV5-4 and TRBJ2-3; 8 nucleotides line up with TRBD1. The length of the CDR3 is 16 residues. Germline values: CDR1 SGHNT, CDR2 YYREEE (reference sequence). The CDR3 DNA is TGTGGTTACAGGGGGTTCCAAGAATTACGTTCAGATACGCAGTATTTT. It codes for CGYRGFQELRSDTQYF.

V gene TRBV2 combines with J gene TRBJ1-6; D not certain. CDR3 length: 12 amino acids. V was pared by 3 bases and J by 11 bases, with 8 bases between. Germline loops: CDR1 SNHLY, CDR2 FYNNEI. DNA for the CDR3: TGTGCCAGCAGTGAGACCCAGGCACCCCTCCACTTT. It translates to CASSETQAPLHF.